Below, 24 T cell receptor beta chains from the same sample are listed, as sequenced in a study of blood T cell repertoires in COVID-19 (dated by TCRdb to about 2020). Libraries were made using the immunoSEQ multiplex PCR assay. TCRdb carries this immuneACCESS record with in-frame sequences only. Its versions omit some clonotypes, under half of them owing to an unresolved V gene in the studies checked, with the rest unexplained. For this sample there are approximately 210,000 clones; roughly 90% appear just once. The ten largest clonotypes hold 2% to 2.5% of the sample. Material: PBMCs or T cells enriched from blood (not recorded which). These receptors were taken from a woman in her 30s who had recovered from COVID-19.

CDR3 coding DNA: TGCGCCAGCAGCCCGGGACAGGCAACCTACGAGCAGTACTTC. Amino acid sequence: CASSPGQATYEQYF. The chain uses TRBV5-1 and TRBJ2-7; TRBD1 matches 8 bases. Germline V CDR1 and CDR2: SGHRS, YFSETQ. Unmatched junction bases numbered 5, after V lost 4 bases and J lost 2 bases. The CDR3 runs 14 residues.

This clone occurred once. The chain links TRBV15 to TRBJ2-2, with 12 bases aligning to TRBD2. Trimming took 6 bases from V and 8 from J; bases not matched to a gene: 10. Germline V gives CDR1 LNHNV, CDR2 YYDKDF (reference sequence). CDR3 length: 16 amino acids. CDR3 DNA: TGTGCCACCAGGATAAACCTAGCGGGAGGGTCGGGGGAGCTGTTTTTT. Translated: CATRINLAGGSGELFF.

The rearrangement joins TRBV4-3 to TRBJ1-6; 7 bases map to TRBD1. The CDR3 loop spans 14 amino acids. V was pared by 3 bases and J by 10 bases, with 6 bases of the junction left unmatched. The germline gives CDR1 LGHNA, CDR2 YSLEER. The CDR3 DNA reads TGCGCCAGCAGCCATGATCAGACAGGGTCACCCCTCCACTTT. It yields the protein CASSHDQTGSPLHF.

This sequence joins TRBV19 and TRBJ2-1, with D tentatively TRBD2 (5 bases). In germline, CDR1 is LNHDA, CDR2 SQIVND (reference sequence). V gave up 5 bases and J gave up 10 bases, with 18 bases separating them. This CDR3 has 14 amino acids. The CDR3 DNA reads as TGTGCCAGTAGTTCCAGACCGGGATCCGGGGAGCAGTTCTTC. Amino acids: CASSSRPGSGEQFF.

V gene TRBV9 combines with J gene TRBJ2-7, with a tentative D call TRBD2 (5 bases). The CDR3 spans 15 residues. V gave up 4 bases and J gave up 2 bases, with 16 bases separating them. The germline V gene encodes CDR1 SGDLS and CDR2 YYNGEE. The CDR3 loop is CASSPPGSTPYEQYF. As DNA, the CDR3 is TGTGCCAGCAGCCCACCGGGATCAACCCCCTACGAGCAGTACTTC.

The chain combines TRBV19 with TRBJ1-1; possibly TRBD1 for D (5 bases). This CDR3 has 13 amino acids. Trimming took off 7 bases at V and 1 base at J, with 10 bases between the two ends. CDR1 and CDR2 from the germline V gene are LNHDA and SQIVND (reference sequence). Here the CDR3 DNA reads TGTGCCAGTACCACGACAGCGAACACTGAAGCTTTCTTT. It specifies CASTTTANTEAFF.

For the CDR3, the DNA is TGTGCCAGCAGCTTAGTTCCGGTCCTGGGGGGAAAACGCACAGATACGCAGTATTTT. It codes for CASSLVPVLGGKRTDTQYF. V is TRBV7-2 and J is TRBJ2-3; D perhaps matches TRBD2 (6 bases). This CDR3 comprises 19 residues. Germline CDR1 reads SGHTA; CDR2 reads FQGNSA. Trimming stripped 1 base from V and 1 base from J, with 21 bases between.

V usage is TRBV28 and J usage is TRBJ1-5; D is possibly TRBD1 (5 bases). CDR3 size: 13 residues. The germline V gene encodes CDR1 MDHEN and CDR2 SYDVKM. V lost 7 bases, J lost 4 bases, and 11 bases lay in between. The CDR3 DNA reads as TGTGCCAGCACCCTGGGGGGTAATCAGCCCCAGCATTTT. Its translation is CASTLGGNQPQHF.

The J gene is TRBJ2-2, the V gene TRBV7-3; D might be TRBD2 (5 bases). Trimming took 2 bases from V and 4 from J, leaving 11 bases between them. CDR3 length equals 15 residues. Looked up from germline, CDR1 is SGHTA and CDR2 is FQGTGA. CDR3 sequence reads: CASSLGPGVTGELFF. Written as DNA, the CDR3 is TGTGCCAGCAGCTTAGGCCCCGGGGTCACCGGGGAGCTGTTTTTT.

The chain uses TRBV5-1 and TRBJ1-2, with TRBD1 matching over 7 bases. This CDR3 has 13 amino acids. CDR1 is SGHRS, CDR2 YFSETQ, per germline. J gave up 6 bases and V 4 bases, and 6 bases lay outside the gene matches. CDR3 nucleotide sequence: TGCGCCAGCAGCATAGGACAGGCCAATGGCTACACCTTC. Amino acid sequence: CASSIGQANGYTF.

The chain joins TRBV7-8 to TRBJ1-1, with D possibly matching TRBD1 (6 bases). The germline V gene has CDR1 SGHVS and CDR2 FQNEAQ. The CDR3 runs 14 residues. Trimming stripped 2 bases from V and 7 bases from J, with 14 bases between. The CDR3 here is CASSLLSGVGEAFF. The DNA of the CDR3 is TGTGCCAGCAGCTTACTTTCAGGGGTGGGTGAAGCTTTCTTT.

The J gene is TRBJ2-7, the V gene TRBV11-2; unclear D gene. Germline values: CDR1 SGHAT, CDR2 FQNNGV. This CDR3 is built from 12 residues. Trimming shortened V by 0 bases and J by 3 bases, and 3 bases separated the two germline ends. The CDR3 protein is CASSLDLYEQYF. DNA of the CDR3: TGTGCCAGCAGCTTAGACCTCTACGAGCAGTACTTC.

The J gene is TRBJ1-3, the V gene TRBV3-1 (or the pseudogene TRBV3-2); D remains ambiguous. This CDR3 has 15 amino acids. Deletions cut 0 bases from V and 0 bases from J, with 6 bases between. Germline V CDR1 and CDR2: LGHDT, YNNKEL (reference sequence). The CDR3 nucleotides read TGTGCCAGCAGCCAAGATTATAGCTCTGGAAACACCATATATTTT. The encoded protein is CASSQDYSSGNTIYF.

This clone was picked up a small number of times. The chain couples TRBV5-1 to TRBJ2-6; maybe TRBD1 (5 bases). The CDR3 is 18 amino acids. Trimming left V 0 bases short and J 1 base short, with 14 bases between. From germline, CDR1 is SGHRS and CDR2 YFSETQ. DNA of the CDR3: TGCGCCAGCAGCTTGGAAGGACAAGAGGATTCTGGGGCCAACGTCCTGACTTTC. Protein product: CASSLEGQEDSGANVLTF.

V and J are TRBV18 and TRBJ1-2, with D unresolved. The length of the CDR3 is 12 residues. Trimming stripped 0 bases from V and 4 bases from J, with 3 bases between. Germline values: CDR1 KGHSH, CDR2 LQKENI. This CDR3 reads CASSPPSYGYTF. CDR3 coding DNA: TGTGCCAGCTCACCACCGAGCTATGGCTACACCTTC.

The chain is built from TRBV19 and TRBJ2-7, with 7 bases aligning to TRBD1. Germline lookup yields CDR1 LNHDA and CDR2 SQIVND (reference sequence). J lost 6 bases, V lost 5 bases, and 10 bases had no gene match. The CDR3 totals 14 residues. CDR3 nucleotides: TGTGCCAGTAGTGGCCCGACAGGGCCCCTCGAGCAGTACTTC. Encoded protein: CASSGPTGPLEQYF.

This chain connects TRBV13 to TRBJ2-7; TRBD2 matches 7 bases. CDR1 and CDR2 from the germline V gene are PRHDT and FYEKMQ (reference sequence). The CDR3 runs 17 residues. The J segment lost 2 bases and the V segment lost 4 bases, leaving 14 bases of the junction unmatched. This CDR3 reads CASSSGTTVEKTYEQYF. The DNA for the CDR3 is TGTGCCAGCAGCTCTGGGACTACAGTAGAGAAGACCTACGAGCAGTACTTC.

The chain links TRBV5-4 to TRBJ1-4, with TRBD1 as a possible D gene (6 bases). V was cut by 0 bases and J by 4 bases, with 10 bases left in between. The germline V gene encodes CDR1 SGHNT and CDR2 YYREEE (reference sequence). CDR3 size: 15 residues. CDR3 sequence: CASSLAQGINEKLFF. In nucleotides, the CDR3 is TGTGCCAGCAGCTTGGCCCAGGGGATTAATGAAAAACTGTTTTTT.

The rearrangement joins TRBV6-5 to TRBJ2-7; D is unclear. The CDR3 runs to 13 residues. Germline-derived CDR1 and CDR2 are MNHEY and SVGAGI. V dropped 4 bases and J dropped 0 bases, with 7 bases sitting between them. DNA of the CDR3: TGTGCCAGCAGTTTGCACAGCTCCTACGAGCAGTACTTC. Amino acids: CASSLHSSYEQYF.

The chain uses TRBV15 and TRBJ2-7; possibly TRBD2 for D (5 bases). The V gene lost 4 bases and the J gene lost 0 bases, with 10 bases spanning the gap. The CDR3 totals 14 residues. Looked up from germline, CDR1 is LNHNV and CDR2 is YYDKDF (reference sequence). The CDR3 loop is CATSNGINSYEQYF. As DNA, the CDR3 is TGTGCCACCAGCAACGGGATTAACTCCTACGAGCAGTACTTC.

This chain links TRBV24-1 with TRBJ1-1; no definite D call. There are 14 residues in the CDR3. Looked up from germline, CDR1 is KGHDR and CDR2 is SFDVKD. V was pared by 0 bases and J by 9 bases, with 13 bases between. The CDR3 sequence is CATSDLNLRDQAFF. The CDR3 nucleotides read TGTGCCACCAGTGATTTGAATTTGAGAGATCAAGCTTTCTTT.

This sequence joins TRBV2 and TRBJ1-1; TRBD1 aligns across 8 bases. The ends lost 6 bases at V and 4 bases at J; junction bases unmatched: 4. Germline loops: CDR1 SNHLY, CDR2 FYNNEI. The CDR3 runs to 13 residues. The DNA of the CDR3 is TGTGCCAGCAGGGTCAGGGGGCCCACTGAAGCTTTCTTT. Amino acids: CASRVRGPTEAFF. The whole variable domain, remainder taken from reference TRBV2 and TRBJ1-1, is EPEVTQTPSHQVTQMGQEVILRCVPISNHLYFYWYRQILGQKVEFLVSFYNNEISEKSEIFDDQFSVERPDGSNFTLKIRSTKLEDSAMYFCASRVRGPTEAFFGQGTRLTVV.

This sequence joins TRBV19 and TRBJ1-5; 7 bases line up with TRBD1. CDR3 size: 15 residues. The V gene's germline CDR1 is LNHDA and CDR2 SQIVND (reference sequence). V shed 2 bases and J 4 bases; nucleotides not matched to a gene: 5. The CDR3 nucleotides read TGTGCCAGTAGTATAATGCAGGGGGGAAATCAGCCCCAGCATTTT. Translation: CASSIMQGGNQPQHF. Based on the CDR3 plus reference TRBV19 and TRBJ1-5, the full variable domain is DGGITQSPKYLFRKEGQNVTLSCEQNLNHDAMYWYRQDPGQGLRLIYYSQIVNDFQKGDIAEGYSVSREKKESFPLTVTSAQKNPTAFYLCASSIMQGGNQPQHFGDGTRLSIL.

The CDR3 DNA reads TGTGCCTGGAGTGGGGGAGAGAGTCCATACACAGATACGCAGTATTTT. Translation gives CAWSGGESPYTDTQYF. This chain links TRBV30 with TRBJ2-3; possible D gene TRBD2, 5 bases. Germline assignment: CDR1 GTSNPN and CDR2 SVGIG (reference sequence). Deletions cut 1 base from V and 2 bases from J, with 16 bases between. The CDR3 spans 16 residues. Variable domain in full (rest from reference TRBV30 and TRBJ2-3): SQTIHQWPATLVQPVGSPLSLECTVEGTSNPNLYWYRQAAGRGLQLLFYSVGIGQISSEVPQNLSASRPQDRQFILSSKKLLLSDSGFYLCAWSGGESPYTDTQYFGPGTRLTVL.